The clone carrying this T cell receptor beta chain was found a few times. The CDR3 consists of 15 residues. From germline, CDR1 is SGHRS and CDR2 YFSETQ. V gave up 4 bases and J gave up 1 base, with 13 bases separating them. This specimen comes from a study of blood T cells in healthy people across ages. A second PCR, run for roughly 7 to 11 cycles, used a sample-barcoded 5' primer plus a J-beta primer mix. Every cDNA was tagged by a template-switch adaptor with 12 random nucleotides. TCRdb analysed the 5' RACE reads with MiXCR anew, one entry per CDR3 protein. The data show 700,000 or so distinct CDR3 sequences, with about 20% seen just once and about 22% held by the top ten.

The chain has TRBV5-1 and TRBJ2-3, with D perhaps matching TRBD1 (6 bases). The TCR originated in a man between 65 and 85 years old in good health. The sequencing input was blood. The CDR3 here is CASSLQGSGTDTQYF. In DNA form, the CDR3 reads TGCGCCAGCAGCCTACAGGGTTCAGGCACAGATACGCAGTATTTT.